Here is one TCR beta chain with its context. Participants came from about two dozen US areas, aged roughly 18 to 95 years. Before being deemed recovered, Cohort 3 donors had two negative PCRs, clearance, or symptom resolution. This sample is drawn from a study of blood T cell repertoires in COVID-19. The protocol was immunoSEQ multiplex PCR, while the TCRdb copy is restricted to in-frame clones and leaves out a portion. The sample holds about 390,000 clones, 87% seen once. The germline V gene encodes CDR1 SGHVS and CDR2 FNYEAQ. V lost 3 bases and J lost 6; bases outside the gene matches: 7. This CDR3 has 15 residues.

The gene calls are TRBV7-6 and TRBJ1-2, with 10 bases fitting TRBD1. Sequencing was done on a sample of PBMCs or T cells enriched from blood (not recorded which). This receptor was taken from a woman aged 50 to 60 who had recovered from COVID-19. This chain's CDR3 is CASSFLGTGVNGYTF. The CDR3 coding sequence is TGTGCCAGCAGCTTTTTGGGGACAGGGGTTAATGGCTACACCTTC.